The present T cell receptor beta chain was sequenced within a study of shared clonotypes between healthy human individuals (dated by TCRdb to 2019 to 2021). Regarding the complete study: The cohort included three men and two women between 18 and 49 years of age. For each donor, CD4 naive and CD4 memory were each given three plates, CD8 naive was given two plates, and CD8 memory was given one plate. The study deeply sequenced blood TCR repertoires of several healthy adults to estimate repertoire size and the extent of clonotype sharing between individuals. Different laboratories and diverse techniques were used to prepare libraries and sequence TCR repertoires, to increase sequencing depth and limit assay-specific biases. Per donor, leukapheresis produced somewhere between about 0.9 and 9 billion PBMCs.

TCR CDR3 regions were amplified from genomic DNA by multiplex PCR using the deep immunoSEQ assay. Extracted genomic DNA from each cell subset was distributed evenly across all wells of several immunoSEQ 96-well plates, and each plate was treated as a replicate. For sorted subsets, roughly 200 ng of genomic DNA, equivalent to some 33,000 T cell genomes, went into each replicate PCR. Purified libraries were measured with a Qubit 3.0 fluorometer, size-checked on a Bioanalyzer 2100, and measured again with the KAPA Library Quantification kit. Every immunoSEQ 96-well plate was sequenced on a dedicated single-read 150-cycle Illumina NextSeq 550 flow cell. The authors' pipeline ran thus. The immunoSEQ output contained only junctional sequences without quality scores, so filtering could not match that applied to full-length reads. Sequences were annotated with PyIR, a Python wrapper for IgBLAST v1.9, and V/J genes and CDR3 were assigned using IMGT germline references. Reads were removed for weak V/J assignments (E-value above 1e-6), missing CDR3, stop codons, out-of-frame junctions, or ambiguous translated residues. V3J clonotypes were defined by identical inferred V gene, J gene, and CDR3 amino acid sequence. The percentage overlap between two repertoires was calculated by dividing the number of shared unique clonotypes by the size of the smaller repertoire. Richness of each repertoire was evaluated using RTK rarefaction, the Chao1 estimator, and Recon v2.1 estimates of unobserved clonotypes. Generation probabilities for all TCRbeta clonotypes obtained by the gDNA method from a handful of donors were computed using OLGA. TCRdb stores this immuneACCESS table with in-frame sequences only. Part of the clones is absent; in the studies checked, under half of the shortfall reflects unresolved V genes, and no reason is known for the rest. V, J and clone size derive from that table, while D and trimming were established from the DNA sequence. This sample is represented by about 2 million clones; 85% to 95% of them were singletons. The ten largest clones take up under 0.15% of the sample.

For this clone: The antigen it recognizes is unknown. No base quality information exists; no much larger clone differs at one position.

CDR3 length: 18 amino acids, cysteine to phenylalanine. This entry keeps only the CDR3 DNA: 54 bases, framed from base 1. Taken from the germline V gene, the CDR1 and CDR2 loops are SGHRS and YFSETQ. The germline V end is reduced by 0 bases and the J end by 4 bases; junction bases left unmatched: 14. The donors were healthy, HIV-negative adults who had no recently reported acute infections or vaccinations. All donors were Caucasian adults living in Nashville, Tennessee, USA. Magnetic negative selection was used to enrich CD4+ T cells, after which naive cells were positively selected on CD45RA and the negative fraction became the memory subset. Blood was obtained by leukapheresis, after which PBMCs were separated by Ficoll-Histopaque density gradient centrifugation and cryopreserved in liquid nitrogen vapor phase. Analytical flow cytometry was used to check the purity and quantity of each magnetically sorted T cell population. Genomic DNA was isolated from each sorted fraction and quantified by UV absorbance on a Nanodrop 2000c.

General study outcomes and caveats: Sampling was limited to blood, and TCR repertoires in tissue likely differ from TCR repertoires in blood. Because the study included a small number of donors, the genetic and exposure-history diversity represented was limited. Sharing across a handful of donors was observed for 5% to 6.5% of naive CD4, 3% to 3.5% of naive CD8, 2.3% of memory CD4, and around 0.44% of memory CD8 clonotypes. Incomplete sequencing was indicated by rarefaction of sorted-subset datasets, despite the large sequencing depth. Naive subsets generally had larger estimated clonotype richness than memory subsets did. Clonotypes shared by all four sorted-subset donors showed higher generation probabilities than non-shared clonotypes. Based on pairwise subsampling, the degree of clonotype sharing among donors was expected to be affected by sequencing depth.

This TCR was recovered from a man in his late teens or twenties in good health. The chain employs TRBV5-1 and TRBJ2-7, with 9 bases matching TRBD1. Specimen: naive CD4+ T cells sorted from blood. Explained via the paper, the cell subset or site label denotes: CD45RA+ positively selected. The DNA reads as follows: TGCGCCAGCAGCTTGGGAGGTGCAGGGACAGGGATAGGGTACGAGCAGTACTTC. Translated, it reads CASSLGGAGTGIGYEQYF. Supplemented by the reference TRBV5-1 and TRBJ2-7 proteins around the CDR3, the complete variable domain is KAGVTQTPRYLIKTRGQQVTLSCSPISGHRSVSWYQQTPGQGLQFLFEYFSETQRNKGNFPGRFSGRQFSNSRSEMNVSTLELGDSALYLCASSLGGAGTGIGYEQYFGPGTRLTVT.